Each of the 11 T cell receptor beta chains below was sequenced from the same sample in a study of regulatory T cells in long-lasting Graves disease. Indicated time point: persistent/refractory GD, antithyroid drugs over 5 years with positive TRAb. PBMCs provided the RNA from which the TCR library was made. Library construction for TCR beta used iRepertoire HTBI primers and Arm-PCR of CDR3 regions. TCRdb re-derived calls from the multiplex PCR reads in MiXCR, one entry per CDR3 protein. The sample includes under 500,000 distinct CDR3 sequences, around 20% of them seen just once. Sequencing was performed on peripheral blood mononuclear cells (PBMCs), taken when the disease was refractory, from a patient treated with antithyroid drugs. The receptor source for this set is a female donor with Graves disease.

This clonotype was picked up many times. J is TRBJ1-4 and V is TRBV18; tentative D call: TRBD1 (6 bases). The germline V and J ends were trimmed by 1 base and 7 bases, with 10 bases remaining between them. The CDR3 covers 14 residues. Germline lookup yields CDR1 KGHSH and CDR2 LQKENI. Here the CDR3 DNA reads TGTGCCAGCTCACCACAACAGGGAAGTGAAAAACTGTTTTTT. This encodes CASSPQQGSEKLFF.

In its sample, this clonotype was seen many times. V usage is TRBV6-5 and J usage is TRBJ2-2; 9 bases are a match to TRBD1. Germline V gene sequence: CDR1 MNHEY, CDR2 SVGAGI. V lost 3 bases and J lost 5; bases outside the gene matches: 1. The CDR3 covers 14 residues. In DNA, the CDR3 is TGTGCCAGCAGTTATGGGACAGGGACCGGGGAGCTGTTTTTT. Amino acids: CASSYGTGTGELFF.

This clonotype was detected only a few times. The rearrangement joins TRBV6-2 or TRBV6-3 to TRBJ2-7; 8 positions match TRBD1. V was clipped by 5 bases and J by 3 bases; unmatched bases: 6. The CDR3 contains 14 residues. Germline CDR1 and CDR2: MNHEY and SVGEGT. The CDR3 is CASSQPGTGYEQYF. CDR3 sequence (DNA): TGTGCCAGCAGTCAACCCGGGACAGGCTACGAGCAGTACTTC.

This clonotype has just a few counts. The chain employs TRBV7-2 and TRBJ2-2; possibly TRBD2 for D (5 bases). CDR1 and CDR2 from the germline V gene are SGHTA and FQGNSA. The CDR3 has 15 residues. V lost 5 bases and J lost 5, with 15 bases in between. The CDR3 DNA reads TGTGCCAGCAGCAGAGGGTCGTTAGGTACCGGGGAGCTGTTTTTT. Encoded protein: CASSRGSLGTGELFF.

Only a few counts were recorded for this clonotype. V is TRBV12-3 or TRBV12-4 and J is TRBJ1-1, with 8 nucleotides matching TRBD1. CDR3 length: 15 residues. The V gene end was trimmed by 8 bases and the J gene end by 7 bases; junction bases not matched to a gene: 15. The CDR3, as DNA: TGTGCCAGCGGACAAGCGGGACAGGCGAGAAATGAAGCTTTCTTT. This translates into CASGQAGQARNEAFF.

The rearrangement links TRBV19 to TRBJ1-1; 7 bases are shared with TRBD1. J gave up 0 bases and V 3 bases, and 4 bases lay outside the gene matches. Germline CDR1 and CDR2: LNHDA and SQIVND (reference sequence). CDR3 size: 15 residues. In nucleotides, the CDR3 is TGTGCCAGTAGTATCCGGGACAGCCTGAACACTGAAGCTTTCTTT. This encodes CASSIRDSLNTEAFF.

V is TRBV7-9 and J is TRBJ2-5; TRBD2 might be the D (5 bases). The CDR3 has 14 residues. V lost 5 bases and J lost 2, with 12 bases in between. Germline V gives CDR1 SEHNR, CDR2 FQNEAQ (reference sequence). Here the CDR3 reads CASSHFGVQETQYF. The CDR3 nucleotides are TGTGCCAGCAGCCACTTCGGGGTTCAAGAGACCCAGTACTTC.

This clonotype was seen at least ten times. This chain connects TRBV12-3 or TRBV12-4 to TRBJ2-5, with TRBD1 matching over 9 bases. Trimming cost V 1 base and J 4 bases; bases outside gene matches: 7. The CDR3 consists of 16 residues. The CDR3 reads CASSLGTGVLRETQYF. The DNA for the CDR3 is TGTGCCAGCAGTTTAGGGACAGGGGTATTGAGAGAGACCCAGTACTTC.

The V and J genes are TRBV7-2 and TRBJ2-7, with D tentatively TRBD2 (7 bases). Germline V CDR1 and CDR2: SGHTA, FQGNSA. The CDR3 runs 16 residues. The ends were cut back, 4 bases at V and 4 bases at J, with 20 bases in the middle. The CDR3 spells CASSSRGRGGGYEQYF. The CDR3 DNA reads as TGTGCCAGCAGCTCTAGGGGGAGGGGGGGCGGTTACGAGCAGTACTTC.

CDR3 amino acids: CSATRAQGGYEQYF. The CDR3 DNA sequence: TGCAGTGCTACTAGGGCACAGGGAGGTTACGAGCAGTACTTC. V is TRBV20-1 and J is TRBJ2-7; D possibly uses TRBD1 or TRBD2 (6 bases each). V was cut by 4 bases and J by 4 bases, with 17 bases left in between. Germline assignment: CDR1 DFQATT and CDR2 SNEGSKA (reference sequence). The CDR3 is 14 residues long.

The V gene is TRBV18, the J gene TRBJ2-2; no firm D call. The CDR3 is 16 amino acids. Germline CDR1 and CDR2: KGHSH and LQKENI. Trimming removed 3 bases at V and 0 bases at J, with 11 bases between. The CDR3 nucleotides read TGTGCCAGCTCACCGTTCCGGGTGGCGAACACCGGGGAGCTGTTTTTT. Protein product: CASSPFRVANTGELFF.